This TCR beta chain was sequenced during a study of T-cell reconstitution after alpha-beta-depleted transplantation in children. Preparation of the TCRbeta library used unique molecular identifiers. Using its own MiXCR run on the PCR reads, TCRdb lists one record per CDR3 protein. The repertoire holds 360,000 or so distinct CDR3 sequences, with roughly 21% as singletons. The sequences come from PBMCs from the stem cell graft donor, collected from the stem cell graft. The TCR sequence derives from a human donor who donated a stem cell graft to a child with acute myeloid leukemia.

The CDR3 DNA follows: TGCAGTGCTAGTATCACTAGCGGGAGCGACAATGAGCAGTTCTTC. Residues: CSASITSGSDNEQFF. The V and J genes are TRBV20-1 and TRBJ2-1, with 11 bases identical to TRBD2. The CDR3 has 15 amino acids. Germline V CDR1 and CDR2: DFQATT, SNEGSKA (reference sequence). Trimming cost V 3 bases and J 5 bases; bases outside gene matches: 6.